A single sample is the source of the 2 T cell receptor beta chains below, sequenced in a study of CD8+ T cells in alopecia areata. The treatment was: oral pan-JAK inhibitor, 5-10 mg twice daily. RNA, once extracted, was reverse transcribed into cDNA for use as the sequencing template. Using immunoSEQ multiplex PCR, the repertoire was profiled, and TCRdb retains in-frame clones only, with some absent. The table has more than 100,000 clones, 53% seen once. Sequenced material: CD4+ T cells sorted from blood, taken at week 4, from a patient treated with tofacitinib. These receptors were collected from a human donor with alopecia areata.

V is TRBV6-6 and J is TRBJ1-1, with D unresolved. The CDR3 runs 13 residues. V lost 7 bases and J 2 bases, leaving 11 bases between the germline ends. Germline V gives CDR1 MNHNY, CDR2 SVGAGI (reference sequence). CDR3 nucleotide sequence: TGTGCCAGCACCAGACAATCCAACACTGAAGCTTTCTTT. Translation: CASTRQSNTEAFF.

V and J are TRBV5-1 and TRBJ2-7; 8 nucleotides match TRBD1. V was pared by 6 bases and J by 3 bases, with 5 bases of the junction left unmatched. From germline, CDR1 is SGHRS and CDR2 YFSETQ. The CDR3 runs to 13 residues. CDR3 DNA: TGCGCCAGCACAGGGGGCGGGCGCTACGAGCAGTACTTC. As protein: CASTGGGRYEQYF.